The 6 T cell receptor beta chains listed next were all sequenced from one sample in a study of shared clonotypes between healthy human individuals. Using immunoSEQ multiplex PCR, the repertoire was profiled, and TCRdb retains in-frame clones only, with some absent. The sample has under 200,000 clones, approximately 95% seen once. Source material: naive CD4+ T cells sorted from blood. Subset here: CD45RA+ positively selected. These receptors were obtained from a woman aged 25 to 39 in good health.

In its sample, this clone was seen a few times. The chain combines TRBV28 with TRBJ1-2, with no clear D. Per the germline V gene, CDR1 is MDHEN and CDR2 is SYDVKM. Deletions cut 3 bases from V and 3 bases from J, with 8 bases between. This CDR3 is 13 amino acids long. DNA of the CDR3: TGTGCCAGCAGTTTTTCGGATTACTATGGCTACACCTTC. Residues: CASSFSDYYGYTF.

This sequence joins TRBV6-5 and TRBJ1-4, with 7 bases identical to TRBD1. Unmatched junction bases numbered 8, after V lost 5 bases and J lost 5 bases. Germline assignment: CDR1 MNHEY and CDR2 SVGAGI. There are 15 residues in the CDR3. CDR3 loop: CASSTIRQGNEKLFF. The CDR3 DNA follows: TGTGCCAGCAGTACGATCCGACAGGGAAATGAAAAACTGTTTTTT.

This chain joins TRBV5-1 and TRBJ2-7; D remains ambiguous. The CDR3 extends over 14 amino acids. Germline CDR1 SGHRS, CDR2 YFSETQ. Trimming removed 3 bases from V and 4 bases from J, with 14 bases in between. The CDR3 sequence: CASSSLDGSYEQYF. Written as DNA, the CDR3 is TGCGCCAGCAGCTCCCTGGACGGATCGTACGAGCAGTACTTC.

As to this clone: This specimen includes other DNA sequences encoding the same CDR3. V and J are TRBV14 and TRBJ1-1; 9 nucleotides align to TRBD1. The CDR3 has 16 amino acids. V was pared by 3 bases and J by 2 bases, with 7 bases of the junction left unmatched. Germline V gene lookup returns CDR1 SGHDN and CDR2 FVKESK. The CDR3 sequence: CASSQDPGQGNTEAFF. DNA of the CDR3: TGTGCCAGCAGCCAGGACCCGGGACAGGGCAACACTGAAGCTTTCTTT.

V usage is TRBV5-1 and J usage is TRBJ2-7, with 14 bases lining up with TRBD2. V gave up 6 bases and J gave up 4 bases; unmatched junction bases: 9. The CDR3 spans 16 residues. CDR1 and CDR2 (germline): SGHRS, YFSETQ. Here the CDR3 reads CASTPSGLAGVYEQYF. Written as DNA, the CDR3 is TGCGCCAGCACTCCTTCGGGACTAGCGGGAGTGTACGAGCAGTACTTC.

This chain joins TRBV7-2 and TRBJ2-7, with TRBD2 matching over 9 bases. The trim removed 0 bases at V and 4 bases at J, leaving 7 bases unmatched. The CDR3 contains 16 residues. Germline lookup yields CDR1 SGHTA and CDR2 FQGNSA. As DNA, the CDR3 is TGTGCCAGCAGCTTAGCCCCCCTAGCGGGAAAGTACGAGCAGTACTTC. As protein: CASSLAPLAGKYEQYF.